The T cell receptor beta chain under discussion was sequenced for a study of blood T cell repertoires in COVID-19. Study-level background: Samples of COVID-19 (acute and convalescent) were obtained from the United States, Italy and Spain. T cells, B-cell-depleted T cells, or PBMCs provided the cDNA or gDNA that served as material.

In the study's own analysis: Nucleated cell counts were estimated from reference gene primer amplification. Profiled with immunoSEQ multiplex PCR; TCRdb holds only in-frame clones, not every one. The V and J calls and the clone size are those of that table, but D and trimming were determined from the DNA. The data hold 140,000 or so clones, with 75% to 90% observed a single time. This clone was detected once. The trim removed 5 bases at V and 1 base at J, leaving 7 bases unmatched. This CDR3 comprises 16 residues. The V gene's germline CDR1 is LNHNV and CDR2 YYDKDF (reference sequence). The chain recombines TRBV15 with TRBJ1-2, with TRBD1 matching 10 bases. This TCR was recovered from a woman between 55 and 75 years old with active COVID-19. Source material: peripheral blood. CDR3 sequence reads: CATSASRTGGNYGYTF. CDR3 DNA: TGTGCCACCAGCGCCTCGCGGACAGGGGGTAACTATGGCTACACCTTC.